A selection of T cell receptor beta chains follows, all from one sample in a study of cytomegalovirus exposure and HLA in healthy donors. Using immunoSEQ multiplex PCR, the repertoire was profiled, and TCRdb retains in-frame clones only, with some absent. The data hold some 170,000 clones, with around three quarters observed a single time. The sequenced material came from PBMCs. These receptors all come from a woman aged 30 to 39 in good health and CMV-seronegative. Each CDR3 is given with its conserved first and last residue. Each record gives: D gene, J gene, V gene, clone size, CDR3 DNA, CDR3 protein. A D gene is named only where the DNA matches it firmly. A row's size may be missing; if present it is once, few, many or a size class.

D gene: .; J gene: TRBJ2-1; V gene: TRBV7-3; clone size: .; CDR3 DNA: TGTGCCAGCAGCTTCGGGACTGACAATGAGCAGTTCTTC; CDR3 protein: CASSFGTDNEQFF
D gene: TRBD2; J gene: TRBJ2-5; V gene: TRBV7-8; clone size: .; CDR3 DNA: TGTGCCAGCAGCTTAAGACTAGCGGGAGGCCATCTCCAAGAGACCCAGTACTTC; CDR3 protein: CASSLRLAGGHLQETQYF
D gene: TRBD1; J gene: TRBJ1-3; V gene: TRBV4-2; clone size: .; CDR3 DNA: TGTGCCAGCAGCCTCCGTTCGTCTCCCGCACCGACGGACAGGTTGGTGATTGGAAACACCATATATTTT; CDR3 protein: CASSLRSSPAPTDRLVIGNTIYF
D gene: .; J gene: TRBJ2-7; V gene: TRBV9; clone size: once; CDR3 DNA: TGTGCCAGCAGCGTAGGCGACAGAATCTACGAGCAGTACTTC; CDR3 protein: CASSVGDRIYEQYF
D gene: TRBD1; J gene: TRBJ2-7; V gene: TRBV2; clone size: .; CDR3 DNA: TGTGCCAGCAGTGATATAGCAGGGGGCGAGGCCTACGAGCAGTACTTC; CDR3 protein: CASSDIAGGEAYEQYF
D gene: TRBD1; J gene: TRBJ2-7; V gene: TRBV23-1; clone size: .; CDR3 DNA: TGCGCCAGCAGATACTGGACAGGCCCAATTCCCTACTACGAGCAGTACTTC; CDR3 protein: CASRYWTGPIPYYEQYF
D gene: .; J gene: TRBJ2-5; V gene: TRBV5-1; clone size: few; CDR3 DNA: TGCGCCAGCAGCCCTGAGGTGGAAGAGACCCAGTACTTC; CDR3 protein: CASSPEVEETQYF
D gene: .; J gene: TRBJ1-2; V gene: TRBV5-1; clone size: .; CDR3 DNA: TGCGCCAGCAGGAGCGACGCTAACTATGGCTACACCTTC; CDR3 protein: CASRSDANYGYTF
D gene: TRBD2; J gene: TRBJ2-5; V gene: TRBV10-3; clone size: .; CDR3 DNA: TGTGCCACCTACCGGGGGACTAGCGGCCAAGAGACCCAGTACTTC; CDR3 protein: CATYRGTSGQETQYF
D gene: TRBD2; J gene: TRBJ2-1; V gene: TRBV13; clone size: .; CDR3 DNA: TGTGCCAGCAGCACGCCGGGGGGGGCCGATGAGCAGTTCTTC; CDR3 protein: CASSTPGGADEQFF
D gene: TRBD1; J gene: TRBJ2-1; V gene: TRBV25-1; clone size: .; CDR3 DNA: TGTGCCAGCAGTGCCAGACAGGGGGACGACAATGAGCAGTTCTTC; CDR3 protein: CASSARQGDDNEQFF
D gene: .; J gene: TRBJ1-6; V gene: TRBV28; clone size: .; CDR3 DNA: TGTGCCAGCAGTTTCAGGGGCCCATCACCCCTCCACTTT; CDR3 protein: CASSFRGPSPLHF
D gene: .; J gene: TRBJ1-2; V gene: TRBV10-3; clone size: .; CDR3 DNA: TGTGCCATCAGTGAGTCGATGGCAGGGGCGTTCTATGGCTACACCTTC; CDR3 protein: CAISESMAGAFYGYTF
D gene: TRBD1; J gene: TRBJ1-2; V gene: TRBV2; clone size: .; CDR3 DNA: TGTGCCAGCACAATTGGACAGGGAGAGAGCTATGGCTACACCTTC; CDR3 protein: CASTIGQGESYGYTF
D gene: TRBD2; J gene: TRBJ2-5; V gene: TRBV10-1; clone size: .; CDR3 DNA: TGCGCCAGCAGCGGAGGAGCGGGGGGGCCGGGAGAGACCCAGTACTTC; CDR3 protein: CASSGGAGGPGETQYF
D gene: TRBD1; J gene: TRBJ2-5; V gene: TRBV7-6; clone size: .; CDR3 DNA: TGTGCCAGCAGCTTGGACAGGGAAGAGACCCAGTACTTC; CDR3 protein: CASSLDREETQYF
D gene: .; J gene: TRBJ1-5; V gene: TRBV27; clone size: .; CDR3 DNA: TGTGCCAGCAGTCAGCAGGGTCGGCAGCCCCAGCATTTT; CDR3 protein: CASSQQGRQPQHF
D gene: .; J gene: TRBJ1-3; V gene: TRBV10-2; clone size: .; CDR3 DNA: TGCGCCAGCAGTGAACGGGTTGGTGGGAACACCATATATTTT; CDR3 protein: CASSERVGGNTIYF
D gene: TRBD1; J gene: TRBJ1-5; V gene: TRBV30; clone size: few; CDR3 DNA: TGTGCCTGGAGTGTAAGACAGGGGGCTTGGCAGCCCCAGCATTTT; CDR3 protein: CAWSVRQGAWQPQHF
D gene: TRBD2; J gene: TRBJ2-3; V gene: TRBV19; clone size: .; CDR3 DNA: TGTGCCAGTAGTAAACTAGCGTTAGATACGCAGTATTTT; CDR3 protein: CASSKLALDTQYF
D gene: TRBD2; J gene: TRBJ2-5; V gene: TRBV4-1; clone size: few; CDR3 DNA: TGCGCCAGCAGCCAAGATTTGGGACTAGCGGGGATACAAGAGACCCAGTACTTC; CDR3 protein: CASSQDLGLAGIQETQYF
D gene: TRBD2; J gene: TRBJ2-2; V gene: TRBV7-3; clone size: .; CDR3 DNA: TGTGCCAGCAGCACTAGCGGGGGGAACACCGGGGAGCTGTTTTTT; CDR3 protein: CASSTSGGNTGELFF
D gene: TRBD2; J gene: TRBJ2-1; V gene: TRBV5-1; clone size: .; CDR3 DNA: TGCGCCAGCAGCGGTGGGGGTAGCGGGGGCGAGCAGTTCTTC; CDR3 protein: CASSGGGSGGEQFF
D gene: .; J gene: TRBJ1-6; V gene: TRBV7-9; clone size: few; CDR3 DNA: TGTGCCAGCAGCTTAGGGCAGGGTGTAGGTTCACCCCTCCACTTT; CDR3 protein: CASSLGQGVGSPLHF
D gene: .; J gene: TRBJ2-5; V gene: TRBV27; clone size: .; CDR3 DNA: TGTGCCAGCACCCAACTTGCGGGACAAGAGACCCAGTACTTC; CDR3 protein: CASTQLAGQETQYF
D gene: .; J gene: TRBJ2-7; V gene: TRBV11-2; clone size: few; CDR3 DNA: TGTGCCAGCAGACAACAGGGCTACGAGCAGTACTTC; CDR3 protein: CASRQQGYEQYF
D gene: .; J gene: TRBJ1-1; V gene: TRBV18; clone size: once; CDR3 DNA: TGTGCCAGCTCAACCAGGGGAGAAGGGACTGAAGCTTTCTTT; CDR3 protein: CASSTRGEGTEAFF
D gene: .; J gene: TRBJ1-5; V gene: TRBV28; clone size: .; CDR3 DNA: TGTGCCAGCAGAACACAGGGAAATGCCAATCAGCCCCAGCATTTT; CDR3 protein: CASRTQGNANQPQHF
D gene: TRBD1; J gene: TRBJ1-2; V gene: TRBV19; clone size: .; CDR3 DNA: TGTGCCAGTAGTACGGACAGGGAAAACTATGGCTACACCTTC; CDR3 protein: CASSTDRENYGYTF
D gene: .; J gene: TRBJ2-5; V gene: TRBV4-1; clone size: .; CDR3 DNA: TGCGCCAGCAGCCAAGACAGGGGTGGGGAGACCCAGTACTTC; CDR3 protein: CASSQDRGGETQYF
D gene: .; J gene: TRBJ2-7; V gene: TRBV30; clone size: few; CDR3 DNA: TGTGCCTGGAGTTGGCATCACTCCTACGAGCAGTACTTC; CDR3 protein: CAWSWHHSYEQYF
D gene: TRBD1; J gene: TRBJ2-1; V gene: TRBV9; clone size: .; CDR3 DNA: TGTGCCAGCAGCGTAGCCCCGGACAGGGCCTTCTACAATGAGCAGTTCTTC; CDR3 protein: CASSVAPDRAFYNEQFF
D gene: .; J gene: TRBJ2-7; V gene: TRBV6-1; clone size: .; CDR3 DNA: TGTGCCAGCAGAGTTCAGGGGTTGCAGCAGTACTTC; CDR3 protein: CASRVQGLQQYF